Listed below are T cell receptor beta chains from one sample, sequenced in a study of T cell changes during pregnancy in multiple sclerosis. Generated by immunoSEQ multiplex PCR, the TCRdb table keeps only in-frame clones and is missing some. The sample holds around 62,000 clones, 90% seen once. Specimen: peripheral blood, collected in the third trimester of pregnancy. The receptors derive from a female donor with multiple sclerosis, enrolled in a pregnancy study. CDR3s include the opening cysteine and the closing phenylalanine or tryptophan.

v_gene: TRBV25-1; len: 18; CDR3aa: CASSDHRQLGVDHNEQFF
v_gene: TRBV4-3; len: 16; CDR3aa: CASSQAERGVADTQYF
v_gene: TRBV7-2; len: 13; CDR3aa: CASSRVRSGELFF
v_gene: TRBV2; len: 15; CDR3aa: CASTRDRDGTGELFF
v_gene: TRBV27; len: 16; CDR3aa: CASSLRGGRAVDTQYF
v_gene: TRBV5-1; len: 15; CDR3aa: CASSGDRTESNEAFF
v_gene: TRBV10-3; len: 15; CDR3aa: CASTEGQVLRDGYTF
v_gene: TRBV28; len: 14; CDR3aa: CASSRTATNEKLFF
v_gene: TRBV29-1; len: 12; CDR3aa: CSGVTRTYEQYF
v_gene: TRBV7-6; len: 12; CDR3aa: CASRVENSPLHF
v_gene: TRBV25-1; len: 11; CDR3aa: CASSEGAGQYF
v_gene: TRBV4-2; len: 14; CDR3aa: CASSLRGGTTEAFF
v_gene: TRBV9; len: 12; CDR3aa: CASSVAADTQYF
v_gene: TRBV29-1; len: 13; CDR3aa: CSVGTGWGNIQYF
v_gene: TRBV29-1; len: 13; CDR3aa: CSVEDLGSGELFF
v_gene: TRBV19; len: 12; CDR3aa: CASKAGSNEQFF
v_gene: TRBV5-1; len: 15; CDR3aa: CASSLDRLTNYGYTF
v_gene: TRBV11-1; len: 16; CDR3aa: CASSRRTSGVPYEQYF